Listed below are T cell receptor beta chains from one sample, sequenced in a study of PD-L1 blockade in urothelial cancer. Data came from immunoSEQ multiplex PCR; TCRdb stores just in-frame clones and leaves some out. The profile shows about 39,000 clones, more than 85% of them singletons. The sequences come from PBMCs, collected around atezolizumab (anti-PD-L1) treatment. The receptors stem from a woman in her sixties with urothelial cancer. CDR3s include the opening cysteine and the closing phenylalanine or tryptophan. A D gene is named only where the DNA matches it firmly. Expanded clones are given a class, and other clones once, few, many or no size at all.

d_call clone_size j_call v_call cdr3_aa cdr3_nt
TRBD2 - TRBJ2-7 TRBV28 CASSRRGTSGTEQYF TGTGCCAGCAGTCGGAGGGGGACTAGCGGGACCGAGCAGTACTTC
- - TRBJ2-1 TRBV27 CASSPTWGISYNEQFF TGTGCCAGCAGTCCCACATGGGGCATCTCCTACAATGAGCAGTTCTTC
- - TRBJ2-5 TRBV5-1 CASSNDRIAETQYF TGCGCCAGCAGCAACGACAGGATAGCAGAGACCCAGTACTTC
- - TRBJ1-1 TRBV28 CASRPLGGRSPEAFF TGTGCCAGCAGGCCACTGGGGGGTAGGAGCCCTGAAGCTTTCTTT
TRBD2 - TRBJ2-7 TRBV2 CASSGTSGRKYEQYF TGTGCCAGCAGCGGGACTAGCGGGAGGAAGTACGAGCAGTACTTC
TRBD1 - TRBJ2-2 TRBV27 CASTAYDRGNTGELFF TGTGCCAGCACCGCTTACGACAGGGGGAACACCGGGGAGCTGTTTTTT
- - TRBJ2-3 TRBV28 CASSLAMSGLPQYF TGTGCCAGCAGTCTAGCCATGAGCGGGCTTCCGCAGTATTTT
- - TRBJ2-3 TRBV5-5 CASSLTGTPSTDTQYF TGTGCCAGCAGCCTGACCGGGACACCGAGCACAGATACGCAGTATTTT
- - TRBJ2-7 TRBV5-5 CASSLAEGSYEQYF TGTGCCAGCAGCTTGGCCGAAGGGAGCTACGAGCAGTACTTC
- once TRBJ1-2 TRBV9 CASSVDVGTNYGYTF TGTGCCAGCAGCGTAGATGTGGGCACCAACTATGGCTACACCTTC
TRBD1 - TRBJ1-2 TRBV28 CASNRQGAIVSGYTF TGTGCCAGCAACCGACAGGGGGCGATAGTTAGTGGCTACACCTTC
- - TRBJ2-5 TRBV28 CASSLLRTRTLGTQYF TGTGCCAGCAGTTTATTAAGGACACGCACCCTTGGGACCCAGTACTTC
- - TRBJ1-2 TRBV7-9 CASSPSPAGVYGYTF TGTGCCAGCAGCCCATCACCAGCGGGAGTCTATGGCTACACCTTC
- - TRBJ2-1 TRBV6-6 CASSYFEIGLSNEQFF TGTGCCAGCAGTTACTTTGAGATAGGACTTTCCAATGAGCAGTTCTTC
- - TRBJ1-4 TRBV28 CASNLGGSYNEKLFF TGTGCCAGCAATTTAGGCGGCAGCTATAATGAAAAACTGTTTTTT
TRBD1 - TRBJ1-3 TRBV18 CASSPRQGESGNTIYF TGTGCCAGCTCACCGCGACAGGGGGAGTCTGGAAACACCATATATTTT
TRBD2 - TRBJ2-5 TRBV5-1 CASSFRGLAGTQAPLETQYF TGCGCCAGCAGCTTCCGAGGACTAGCGGGAACTCAGGCGCCATTAGAGACCCAGTACTTC